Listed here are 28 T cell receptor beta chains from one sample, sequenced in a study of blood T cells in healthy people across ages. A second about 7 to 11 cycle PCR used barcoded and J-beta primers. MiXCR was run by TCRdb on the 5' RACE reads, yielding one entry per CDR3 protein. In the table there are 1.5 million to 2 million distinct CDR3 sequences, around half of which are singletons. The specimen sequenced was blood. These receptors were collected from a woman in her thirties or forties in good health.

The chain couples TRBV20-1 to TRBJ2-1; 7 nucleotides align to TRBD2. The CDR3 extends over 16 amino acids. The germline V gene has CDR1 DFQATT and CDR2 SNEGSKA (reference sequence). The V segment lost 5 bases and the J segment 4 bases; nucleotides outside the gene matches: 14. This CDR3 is CSASKTGTTGYNEQFF. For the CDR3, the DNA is TGCAGTGCTTCTAAGACTGGGACTACCGGATACAATGAGCAGTTCTTC.

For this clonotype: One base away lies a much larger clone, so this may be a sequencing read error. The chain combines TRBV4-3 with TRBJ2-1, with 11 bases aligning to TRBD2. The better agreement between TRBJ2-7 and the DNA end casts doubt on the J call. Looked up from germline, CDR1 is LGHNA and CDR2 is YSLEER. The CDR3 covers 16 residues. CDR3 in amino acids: CASSQDTTSGGNEQYF. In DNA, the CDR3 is TGCGCCAGCAGCCAAGATACCACTAGCGGGGGTAATGAGCAGTACTTC.

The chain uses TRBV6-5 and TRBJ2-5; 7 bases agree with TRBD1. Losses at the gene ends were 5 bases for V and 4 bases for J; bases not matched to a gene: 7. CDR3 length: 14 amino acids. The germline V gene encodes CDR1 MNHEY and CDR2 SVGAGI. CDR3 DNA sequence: TGTGCCAGCAGTGGCAGGGGGAAGGGAGAGACCCAGTACTTC. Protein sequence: CASSGRGKGETQYF.

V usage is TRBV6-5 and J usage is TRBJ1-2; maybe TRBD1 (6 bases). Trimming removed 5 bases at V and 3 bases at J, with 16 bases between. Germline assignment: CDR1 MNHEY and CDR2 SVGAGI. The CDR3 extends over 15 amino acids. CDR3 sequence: CASSPQKQGDYGYTF. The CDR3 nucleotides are TGTGCCAGCAGTCCACAGAAACAGGGTGACTATGGCTACACCTTC.

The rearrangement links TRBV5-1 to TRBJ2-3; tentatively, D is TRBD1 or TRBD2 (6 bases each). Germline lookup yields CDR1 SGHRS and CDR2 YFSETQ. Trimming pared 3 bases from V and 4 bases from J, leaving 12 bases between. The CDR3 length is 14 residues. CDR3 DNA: TGCGCCAGCAGCTCAAGGGGGGCGGCAGATACGCAGTATTTT. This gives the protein CASSSRGAADTQYF.

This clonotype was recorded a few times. The CDR3 here is CSASIPILAKNIQYF. The CDR3 DNA reads as TGCAGTGCTAGTATTCCGATTCTAGCCAAAAACATTCAGTACTTC. The V gene is TRBV20-1, the J gene TRBJ2-4, with no clear D. The ends were cut back, 3 bases at V and 0 bases at J, with 12 bases in the middle. Germline CDR1 is DFQATT and CDR2 is SNEGSKA (reference sequence). This CDR3 is 15 amino acids long.

The CDR3 is CASSQRRDRAQETQYF. The DNA for the CDR3 is TGTGCCAGCAGCCAACGCCGGGACAGAGCTCAAGAGACCCAGTACTTC. V usage is TRBV21-1 and J usage is TRBJ2-5; TRBD1, the D gene given by the table, was not confirmed from the DNA. TRBV21-1 is an annotated pseudogene. The CDR3 sequence is 16 residues long.

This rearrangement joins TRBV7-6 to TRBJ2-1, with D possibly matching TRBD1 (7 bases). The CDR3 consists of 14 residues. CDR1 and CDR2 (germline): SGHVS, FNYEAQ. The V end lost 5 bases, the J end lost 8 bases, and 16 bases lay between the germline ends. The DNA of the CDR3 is TGTGCCAGCAGCCCAGGAGGGGGCGGGTATGAGCAGTTCTTC. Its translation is CASSPGGGGYEQFF.

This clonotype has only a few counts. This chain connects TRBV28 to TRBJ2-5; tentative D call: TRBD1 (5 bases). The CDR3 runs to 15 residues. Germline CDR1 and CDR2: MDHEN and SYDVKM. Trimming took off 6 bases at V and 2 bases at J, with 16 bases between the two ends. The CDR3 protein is CASSHPLDKQETQYF. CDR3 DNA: TGTGCCAGCAGCCACCCACTGGACAAGCAAGAGACCCAGTACTTC.

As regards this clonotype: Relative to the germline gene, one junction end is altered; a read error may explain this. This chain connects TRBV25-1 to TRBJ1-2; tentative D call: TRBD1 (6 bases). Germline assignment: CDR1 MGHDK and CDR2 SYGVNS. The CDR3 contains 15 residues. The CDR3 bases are TGTGCCTGCAGTGAACAGGGCGGCGGACGGTATGGCTACACCTTC. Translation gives CACSEQGGGRYGYTF.

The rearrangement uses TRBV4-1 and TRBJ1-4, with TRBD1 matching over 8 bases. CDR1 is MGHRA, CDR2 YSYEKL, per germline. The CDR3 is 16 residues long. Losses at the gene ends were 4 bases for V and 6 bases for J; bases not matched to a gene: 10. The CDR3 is CASSPGQGAGDEKLFF. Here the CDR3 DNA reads TGCGCCAGCAGCCCCGGACAGGGAGCCGGAGATGAAAAACTGTTTTTT.

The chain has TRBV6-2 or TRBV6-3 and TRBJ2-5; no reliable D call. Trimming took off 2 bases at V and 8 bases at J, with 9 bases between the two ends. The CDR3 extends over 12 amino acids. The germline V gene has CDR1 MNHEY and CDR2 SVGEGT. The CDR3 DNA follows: TGTGCCAGCAGTTACGGCGATACTACCCAGTACTTC. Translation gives CASSYGDTTQYF.

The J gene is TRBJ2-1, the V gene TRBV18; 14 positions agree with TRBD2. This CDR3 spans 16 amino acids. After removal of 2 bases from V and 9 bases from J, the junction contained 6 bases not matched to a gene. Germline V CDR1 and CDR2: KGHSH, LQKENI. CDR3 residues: CASSPRLAGGPGEQFF. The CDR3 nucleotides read TGTGCCAGCTCACCAAGACTAGCGGGGGGGCCCGGTGAGCAGTTCTTC.

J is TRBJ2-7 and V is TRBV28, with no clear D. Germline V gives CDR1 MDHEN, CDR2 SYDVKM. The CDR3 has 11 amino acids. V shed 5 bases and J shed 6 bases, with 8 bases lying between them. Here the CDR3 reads CASSGPTEQYF. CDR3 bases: TGTGCCAGCAGTGGACCCACCGAGCAGTACTTC. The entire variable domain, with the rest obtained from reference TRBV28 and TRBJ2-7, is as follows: DVKVTQSSRYLVKRTGEKVFLECVQDMDHENMFWYRQDPGLGLRLIYFSYDVKMKEKGDIPEGYSVSREKKERFSLILESASTNQTSMYLCASSGPTEQYFGPGTRLTVT.

CDR3 protein: CSATLGTDNSPLHF. Written as DNA, the CDR3 is TGCAGTGCTACTCTAGGGACCGATAATTCACCCCTCCACTTT. This chain uses TRBV20-1 with TRBJ1-6; tentative D call: TRBD1 (5 bases). Germline V lookup: CDR1 DFQATT, CDR2 SNEGSKA (reference sequence). Deletions cut 4 bases from V and 5 bases from J, with 12 bases between. The CDR3 contains 14 residues.

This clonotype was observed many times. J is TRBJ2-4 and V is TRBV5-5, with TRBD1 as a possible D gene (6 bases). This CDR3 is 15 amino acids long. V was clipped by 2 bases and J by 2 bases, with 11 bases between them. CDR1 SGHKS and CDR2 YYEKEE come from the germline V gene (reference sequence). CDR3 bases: TGTGCCAGCAGCTTTTCAAGGGACACCAAAAACATTCAGTACTTC. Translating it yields CASSFSRDTKNIQYF.

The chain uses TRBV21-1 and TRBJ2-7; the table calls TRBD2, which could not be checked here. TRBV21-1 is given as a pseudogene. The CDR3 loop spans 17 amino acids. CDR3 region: CASSKGLAGGDRYEQYF. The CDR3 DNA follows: TGTGCCAGCAGCAAAGGACTAGCGGGGGGCGACCGCTACGAGCAGTACTTC.

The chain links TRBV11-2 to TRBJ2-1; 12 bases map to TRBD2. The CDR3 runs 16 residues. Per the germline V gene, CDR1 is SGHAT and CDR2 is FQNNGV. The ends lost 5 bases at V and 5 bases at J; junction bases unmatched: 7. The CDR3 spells CASSRNLAGGDNEQFF. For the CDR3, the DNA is TGTGCCAGCAGCCGAAACCTAGCGGGGGGGGACAATGAGCAGTTCTTC.

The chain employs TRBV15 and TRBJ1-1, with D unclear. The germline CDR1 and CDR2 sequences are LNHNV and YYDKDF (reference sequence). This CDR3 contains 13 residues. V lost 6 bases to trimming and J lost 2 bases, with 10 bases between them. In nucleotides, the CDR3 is TGTGCCACCAGGGCAGATCTTAACACTGAAGCTTTCTTT. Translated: CATRADLNTEAFF. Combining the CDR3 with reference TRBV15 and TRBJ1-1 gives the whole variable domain DAMVIQNPRYQVTQFGKPVTLSCSQTLNHNVMYWYQQKSSQAPKLLFHYYDKDFNNEADTPDNFQSRRPNTSFCFLDIRSPGLGDTAMYLCATRADLNTEAFFGQGTRLTVV.

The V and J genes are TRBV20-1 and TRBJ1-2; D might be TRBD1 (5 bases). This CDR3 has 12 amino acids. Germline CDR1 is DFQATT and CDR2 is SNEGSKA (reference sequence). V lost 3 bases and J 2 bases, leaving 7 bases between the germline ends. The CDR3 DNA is TGCAGTGCTAGTGAGGGGAACTATGGCTACACCTTC. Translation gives CSASEGNYGYTF.

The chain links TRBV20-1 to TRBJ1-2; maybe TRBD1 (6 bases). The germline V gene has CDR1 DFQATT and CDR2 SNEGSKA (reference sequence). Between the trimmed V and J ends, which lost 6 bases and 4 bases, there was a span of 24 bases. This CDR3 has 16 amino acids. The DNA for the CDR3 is TGCAGTGCCCCGAGACAGGCGGGACCCACCAGCTATGGCTACACCTTC. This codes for CSAPRQAGPTSYGYTF.

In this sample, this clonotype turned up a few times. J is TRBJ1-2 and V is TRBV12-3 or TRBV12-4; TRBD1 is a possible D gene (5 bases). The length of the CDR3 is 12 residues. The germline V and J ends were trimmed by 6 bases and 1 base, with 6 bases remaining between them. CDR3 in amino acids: CASRQVNYGYTF. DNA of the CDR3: TGTGCCAGCAGACAGGTTAACTATGGCTACACCTTC.

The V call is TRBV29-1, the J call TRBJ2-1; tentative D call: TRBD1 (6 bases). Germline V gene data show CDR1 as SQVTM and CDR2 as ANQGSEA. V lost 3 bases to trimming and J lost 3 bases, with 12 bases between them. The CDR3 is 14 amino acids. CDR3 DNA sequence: TGCAGCGTTGATGGGCAGGGGCGCTACAATGAGCAGTTCTTC. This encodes CSVDGQGRYNEQFF.

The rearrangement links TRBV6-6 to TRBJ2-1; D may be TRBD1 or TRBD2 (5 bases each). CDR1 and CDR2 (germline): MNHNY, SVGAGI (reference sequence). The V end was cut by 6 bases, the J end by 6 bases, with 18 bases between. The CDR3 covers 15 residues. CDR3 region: CASRTGTPIFNEQFF. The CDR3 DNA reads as TGTGCCAGCAGGACCGGGACCCCGATCTTCAATGAGCAGTTCTTC.

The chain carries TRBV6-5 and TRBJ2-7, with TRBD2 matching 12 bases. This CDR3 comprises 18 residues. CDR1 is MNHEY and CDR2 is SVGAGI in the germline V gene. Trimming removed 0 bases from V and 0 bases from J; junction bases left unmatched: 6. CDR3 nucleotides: TGTGCCAGCAGTTACTCCGGGACTAGCGGGTTTTTCTCCTACGAGCAGTACTTC. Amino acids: CASSYSGTSGFFSYEQYF.

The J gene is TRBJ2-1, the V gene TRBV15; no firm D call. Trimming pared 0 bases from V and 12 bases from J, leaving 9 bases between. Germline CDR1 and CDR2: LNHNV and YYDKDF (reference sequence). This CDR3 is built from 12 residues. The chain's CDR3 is CATSRDREMQFF. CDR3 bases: TGTGCCACCAGCAGAGACCGCGAGATGCAGTTCTTC.

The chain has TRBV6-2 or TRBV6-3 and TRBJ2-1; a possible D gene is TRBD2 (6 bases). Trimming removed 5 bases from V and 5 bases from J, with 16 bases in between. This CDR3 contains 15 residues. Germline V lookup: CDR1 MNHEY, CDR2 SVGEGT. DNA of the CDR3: TGTGCCAGCAGTGACGGGACTCAGGGACACAATGAGCAGTTCTTC. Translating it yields CASSDGTQGHNEQFF.

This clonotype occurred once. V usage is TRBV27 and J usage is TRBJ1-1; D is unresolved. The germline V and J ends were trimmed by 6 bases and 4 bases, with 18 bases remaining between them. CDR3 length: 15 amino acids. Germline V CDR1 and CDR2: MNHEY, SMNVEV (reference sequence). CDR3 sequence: CASSTPRVGGTEAFF. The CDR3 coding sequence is TGTGCCAGCAGCACCCCGAGGGTAGGCGGCACTGAAGCTTTCTTT.